This T cell receptor beta chain came from a study of T cells after yellow fever vaccination. Study results and caveats: The appearance of a small share of clonotypes in both CD4 and CD8 compartments was observed. Post-booster repertoires again held most primary-vaccination clones (roughly 95% CD4, 88% CD8).

Ten or more counts support this clonotype. Its target is unknown. This CDR3 region has 15 residues. The ends lost 1 base at V and 3 bases at J; junction bases unmatched: 6. Germline CDR1 reads DFQATT; CDR2 reads SNEGSKA (reference sequence). TCRdb redid the calling of the 5' RACE reads with MiXCR, one entry per CDR3 protein. The repertoire holds around 100,000 distinct CDR3 sequences, with roughly 8.4% as singletons. This clonotype was obtained from a man aged 25-40 years who received the YFV17D yellow fever vaccine. The chain employs TRBV20-1 and TRBJ2-7, with 10 positions matching TRBD1. The sequencing here drew on CD8+ T cells sorted from PBMCs, taken 45 days after the yellow fever booster vaccination. CDR3 in amino acids: CSARGDRGPIYEQYF. The CDR3 DNA reads as TGCAGTGCTAGAGGAGACAGGGGGCCCATCTACGAGCAGTACTTC.